This T cell receptor (beta chain) comes out of a study of control samples from healthy donors and cancer patients. TCRdb's table, derived via immunoSEQ multiplex PCR, lists solely in-frame clones and lacks some. The sample carries about 51,000 clones, 88% recorded once. V was trimmed by 2 bases and J by 0 bases, leaving 18 bases between them. From germline, CDR1 is KGHSH and CDR2 LQKENI. This CDR3 is built from 18 residues. J is TRBJ2-3 and V is TRBV18; D ambiguous. This TCR came from a man aged 45 to 65 with head and neck cancer. Source material: PBMCs. The CDR3 is CASSPRTLAHPSTDTQYF. The CDR3 DNA is TGTGCCAGCTCACCAAGGACCCTCGCACACCCGAGCACAGATACGCAGTATTTT.